The present entry profiles one TCR beta chain with its context. Its antigen remains unknown. Data came from immunoSEQ multiplex PCR; TCRdb stores just in-frame clones and leaves some out. Of around 150,000 clones listed, 84% were seen once; the top ten hold roughly 4.3%. V lost 3 bases and J 7 bases, leaving 6 bases between the germline ends. This CDR3 has 12 amino acids. Germline V gene lookup returns CDR1 SNHLY and CDR2 FYNNEI. This specimen belongs to a study of T cell responses to AZD1222 COVID-19 vaccine. Findings and caveats of the study: In a largely white British group with more females than males, clonal diversity was possibly underestimated. Spike-specific TCR breadth rose after two AZD1222 doses, and depth rose as well. Of the AZD1222 recipients, only five to seven were seropositive at baseline.

The clonotype comes from an adult in good health. The chain recombines TRBV2 with TRBJ1-4, with D unresolved. Sequenced material: peripheral blood, taken on day 0 of AZD1222 vaccination. CDR3 residues: CASSDVSEKLFF. CDR3 nucleotides: TGTGCCAGCAGTGACGTGAGTGAAAAACTGTTTTTT.